This T cell receptor (beta chain) is from a study of T-cell memory formation after mild COVID-19. Points from the study as a whole: Clones from the second wave (peaking day 37) had unconfirmed SARS-CoV-2 specificity. From day 15 to 85, contracting clones were balanced between CD4 and CD8, whereas later expanders leaned toward CD4+. CD4+ contracting clones were mainly CM and EM; CD8+ ones, EMRA.

Germline CDR1 reads ENHRY; CDR2 reads SYGVKD. With V trimmed by 7 bases and J by 1 base, 7 bases remained unmatched. CDR3 size: 14 residues. cDNA libraries for TCR alpha and TCR beta, carrying sample barcodes and UMIs, came from 5'RACE with constant-segment primers. TCRdb analysed the 5' RACE reads with MiXCR anew, one entry per CDR3 protein. The sample lists under 300,000 distinct CDR3 sequences, approximately 7.6% occurring once. This clonotype was seen only a few times. Its matching antigen is unknown. This receptor was taken from a man between 18 and 29 years old who had mild COVID-19 (a few samples of this study predate the infection). Cell type and time point are not known. Sequencing input: PBMCs or a T cell subset sorted from them (not recorded which). The rearrangement uses TRBV10-3 and TRBJ2-7; 7 bases map to TRBD2. The CDR3 sequence: CAINAPGGSYEQYF. The CDR3 nucleotides read TGTGCCATCAACGCCCCGGGGGGTTCCTACGAGCAGTACTTC.